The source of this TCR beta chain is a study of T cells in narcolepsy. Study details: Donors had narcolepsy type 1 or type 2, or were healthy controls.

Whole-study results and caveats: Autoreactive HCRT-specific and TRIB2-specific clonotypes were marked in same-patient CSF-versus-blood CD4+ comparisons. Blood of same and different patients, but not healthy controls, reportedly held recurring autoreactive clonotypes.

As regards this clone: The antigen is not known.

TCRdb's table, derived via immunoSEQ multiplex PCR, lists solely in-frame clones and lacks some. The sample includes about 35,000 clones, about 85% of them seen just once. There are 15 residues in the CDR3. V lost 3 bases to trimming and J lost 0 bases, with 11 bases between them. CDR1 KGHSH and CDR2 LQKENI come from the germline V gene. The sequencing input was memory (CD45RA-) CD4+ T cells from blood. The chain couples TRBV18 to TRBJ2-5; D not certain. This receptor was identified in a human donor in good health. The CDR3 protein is CASSPALGHQETQYF. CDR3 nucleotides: TGTGCCAGCTCACCCGCGCTAGGCCACCAAGAGACCCAGTACTTC.